This T cell receptor beta chain was identified during a study of blood T cell repertoires in COVID-19. Study at large: Sites across the United States, Italy and Spain contributed samples from acute and convalescent COVID-19. PBMCs, B-cell-depleted T cells, or T cells were the source of the cDNA or gDNA that made up the material.

The V end was cut by 3 bases, the J end by 2 bases, with 7 bases between. CDR3 size: 13 residues. Germline CDR1 and CDR2: MNHEY and SMNVEV (reference sequence). For this clone: The identical CDR3 is also encoded by other nucleotide sequences in the sample.

Profiled with immunoSEQ multiplex PCR; TCRdb holds only in-frame clones, not every one. This sample yields some 670,000 clones, of which approximately 90% are seen a single time; under 0.3% belongs to the top ten. The chain is built from TRBV27 and TRBJ1-2, with unresolved D. The source material was peripheral blood. This sequence originates from a young woman with acute or convalescent COVID-19. DNA for the CDR3: TGTGCCAGCAGTTTTCGCGGAAACTATGGCTACACCTTC. Translated, it gives CASSFRGNYGYTF.